The present TCR beta chain was sequenced within a study of regulatory T cells in long-lasting Graves disease. TCR beta libraries were built with iRepertoire HTBI primers and Arm-PCR of CDR3 regions. TCRdb re-called the multiplex PCR reads with MiXCR, one entry per CDR3 protein. The table records 540,000 or so distinct CDR3 sequences, about 13% of them present only once. Time point given: newly diagnosed GD, antithyroid drugs for less than 3 months. PBMC RNA served as the TCR library source. V lost 3 bases to trimming and J lost 0 bases, with 8 bases between them. This CDR3 comprises 15 residues. The germline CDR1 and CDR2 sequences are LNHDA and SQIVND (reference sequence). The same data also contributed to another study, on T cells in Graves' hyperthyroidism and ophthalmopathy. From that study: The HTBI set primed first-round TCR CDR3 RT-PCR.

The J gene is TRBJ1-4, the V gene TRBV19; D not resolved. The sequence was obtained from a man aged 30 to 45 with Graves disease. The sample was peripheral blood mononuclear cells (PBMCs), taken at new diagnosis, from a patient treated with antithyroid drugs. The CDR3 loop reads CASSIRVSTNEKLFF. CDR3 DNA: TGTGCCAGTAGTATCCGGGTCTCAACTAATGAAAAACTGTTTTTT.